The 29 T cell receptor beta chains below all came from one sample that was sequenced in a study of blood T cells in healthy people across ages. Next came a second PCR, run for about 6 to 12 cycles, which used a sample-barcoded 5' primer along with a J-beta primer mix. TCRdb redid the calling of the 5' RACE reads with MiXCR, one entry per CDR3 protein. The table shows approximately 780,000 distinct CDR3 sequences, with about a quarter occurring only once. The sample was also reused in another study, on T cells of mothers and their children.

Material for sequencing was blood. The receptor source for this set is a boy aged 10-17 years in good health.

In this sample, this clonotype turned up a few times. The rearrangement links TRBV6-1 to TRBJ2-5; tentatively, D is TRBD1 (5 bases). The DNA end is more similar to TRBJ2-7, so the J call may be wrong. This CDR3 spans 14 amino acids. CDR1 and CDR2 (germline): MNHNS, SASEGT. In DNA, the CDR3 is TGTGCCAGCAGAGACTGGACACAAAACTACGAGCAGTACTTC. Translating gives CASRDWTQNYEQYF.

CDR3 bases: TGTGCCAGCAGTTATACGGGACAGGGCTACAATGAGCAGTTCTTC. Residues: CASSYTGQGYNEQFF. The chain links TRBV6-6 to TRBJ2-1; 9 nucleotides line up with TRBD1. CDR1 MNHNY and CDR2 SVGAGI come from the germline V gene (reference sequence). J was trimmed by 3 bases and V by 3 bases; bases with no gene match: 3. The CDR3 loop spans 15 amino acids.

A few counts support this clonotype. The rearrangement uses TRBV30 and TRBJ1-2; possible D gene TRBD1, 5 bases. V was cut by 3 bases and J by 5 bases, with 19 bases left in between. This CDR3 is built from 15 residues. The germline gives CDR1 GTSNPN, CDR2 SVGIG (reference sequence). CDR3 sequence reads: CAWRPGHRGPYGYTF. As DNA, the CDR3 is TGTGCCTGGAGACCCGGACATCGTGGGCCTTATGGCTACACCTTC.

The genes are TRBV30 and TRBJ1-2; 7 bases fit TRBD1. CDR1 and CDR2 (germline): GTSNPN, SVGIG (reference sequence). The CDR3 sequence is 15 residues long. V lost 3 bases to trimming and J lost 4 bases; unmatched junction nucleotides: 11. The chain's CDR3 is CAWSPPPTGSYGYTF. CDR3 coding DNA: TGTGCCTGGAGCCCGCCCCCGACAGGGAGCTATGGCTACACCTTC.

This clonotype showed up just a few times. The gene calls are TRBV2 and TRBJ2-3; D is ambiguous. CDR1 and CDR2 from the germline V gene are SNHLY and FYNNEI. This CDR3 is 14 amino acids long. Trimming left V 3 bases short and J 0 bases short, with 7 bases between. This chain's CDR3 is CASSELASTDTQYF. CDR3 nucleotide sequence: TGTGCCAGCAGTGAGCTTGCTAGCACAGATACGCAGTATTTT.

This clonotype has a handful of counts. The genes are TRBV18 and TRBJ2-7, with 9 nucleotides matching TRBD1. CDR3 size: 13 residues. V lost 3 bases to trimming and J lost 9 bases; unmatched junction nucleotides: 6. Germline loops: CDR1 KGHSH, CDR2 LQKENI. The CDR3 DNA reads TGTGCCAGCTCACCTGGGACAGGGAAGGGGCAGTACTTC. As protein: CASSPGTGKGQYF.

CDR3 nucleotide sequence: TGTGCCAGCCGCTCGGCAGGGGTCGGCGAGCAGTACTTC. Translated: CASRSAGVGEQYF. V and J are TRBV19 and TRBJ2-5, with D perhaps TRBD1 (6 bases). The J call may be mistaken, given a closer DNA end match to TRBJ2-7. The CDR3 length is 13 residues. Germline assignment: CDR1 LNHDA and CDR2 SQIVND (reference sequence).

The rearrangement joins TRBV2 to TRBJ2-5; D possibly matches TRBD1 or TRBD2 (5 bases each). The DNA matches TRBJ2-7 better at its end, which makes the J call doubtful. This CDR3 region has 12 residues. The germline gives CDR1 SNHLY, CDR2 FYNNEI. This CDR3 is CASSGDGDEQYF. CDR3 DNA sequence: TGTGCCAGCAGCGGGGACGGGGACGAGCAGTACTTC.

In DNA, the CDR3 is TGTGCCAGCAGTTACTCGAGGTCCCGGGGGGAGCAGTACTTC. Translation gives CASSYSRSRGEQYF. The chain joins TRBV6-6 to TRBJ2-7, with D maybe TRBD2 (6 bases). Germline assignment: CDR1 MNHNY and CDR2 SVGAGI (reference sequence). V was cut by 0 bases and J by 7 bases, with 13 bases left in between. This CDR3 spans 14 amino acids.

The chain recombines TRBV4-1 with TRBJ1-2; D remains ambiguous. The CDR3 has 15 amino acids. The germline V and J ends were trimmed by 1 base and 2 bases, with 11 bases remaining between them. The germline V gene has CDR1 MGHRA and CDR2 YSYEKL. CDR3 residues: CASSQVANTNYGYTF. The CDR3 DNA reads TGCGCCAGCAGCCAAGTTGCGAATACGAACTATGGCTACACCTTC.

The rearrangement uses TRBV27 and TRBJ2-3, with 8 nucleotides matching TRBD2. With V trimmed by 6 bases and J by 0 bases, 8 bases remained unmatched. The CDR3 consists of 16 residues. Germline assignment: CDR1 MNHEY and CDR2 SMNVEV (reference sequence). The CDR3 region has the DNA TGTGCCAGCAGACCGGGGGGGACAACTAGCACAGATACGCAGTATTTT. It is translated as CASRPGGTTSTDTQYF.

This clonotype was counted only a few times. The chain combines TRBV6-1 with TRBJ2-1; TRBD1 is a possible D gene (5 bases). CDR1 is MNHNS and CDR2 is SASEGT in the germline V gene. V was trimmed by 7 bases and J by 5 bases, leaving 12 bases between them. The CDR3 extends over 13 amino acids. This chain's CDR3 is CASTRVLDNEQFF. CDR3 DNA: TGTGCCAGCACCAGGGTCCTCGACAATGAGCAGTTCTTC.

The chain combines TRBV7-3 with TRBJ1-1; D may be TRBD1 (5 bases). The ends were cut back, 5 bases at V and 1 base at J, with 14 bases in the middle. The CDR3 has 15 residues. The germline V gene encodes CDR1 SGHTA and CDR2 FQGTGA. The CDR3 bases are TGTGCCAGCAGCCACATCGGGGGGACGAACACTGAAGCTTTCTTT. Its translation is CASSHIGGTNTEAFF.

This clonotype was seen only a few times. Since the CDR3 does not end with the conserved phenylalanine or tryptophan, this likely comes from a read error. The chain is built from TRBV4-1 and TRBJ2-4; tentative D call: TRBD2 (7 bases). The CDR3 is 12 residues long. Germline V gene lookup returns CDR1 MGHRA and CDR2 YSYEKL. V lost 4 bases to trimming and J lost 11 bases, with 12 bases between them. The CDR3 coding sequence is TGCGCCAGCAGCCTCAAGGGGGGGGTTCAGTACCTC. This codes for CASSLKGGVQYL.

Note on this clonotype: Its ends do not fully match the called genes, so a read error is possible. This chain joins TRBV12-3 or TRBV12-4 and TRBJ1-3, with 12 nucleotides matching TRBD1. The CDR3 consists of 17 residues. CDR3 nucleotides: TGTACCAGCATCGAGGGACAGGGGGCGTCTTCTGGAAACACCATATATTTT. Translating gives CTSIEGQGASSGNTIYF.

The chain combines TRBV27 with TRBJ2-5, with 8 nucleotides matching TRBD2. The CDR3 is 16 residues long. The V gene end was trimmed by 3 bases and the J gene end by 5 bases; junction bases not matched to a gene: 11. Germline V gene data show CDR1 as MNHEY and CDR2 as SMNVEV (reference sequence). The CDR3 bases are TGTGCCAGCAGTTTCTCCGGGGGGGGTCGGTCGGAGACCCAGTACTTC. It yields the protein CASSFSGGGRSETQYF.

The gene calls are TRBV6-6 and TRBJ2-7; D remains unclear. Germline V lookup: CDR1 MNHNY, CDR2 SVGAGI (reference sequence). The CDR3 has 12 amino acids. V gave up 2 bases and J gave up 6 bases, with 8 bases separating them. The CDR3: CASSYTGREQYF. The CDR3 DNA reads TGTGCCAGCAGTTACACTGGACGCGAGCAGTACTTC.

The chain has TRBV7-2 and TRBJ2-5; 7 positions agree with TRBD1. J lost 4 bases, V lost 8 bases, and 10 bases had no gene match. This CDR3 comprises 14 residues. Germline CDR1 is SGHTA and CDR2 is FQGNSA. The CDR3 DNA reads TGTGCCAGCGCGCCATCGAGGGGGCGAGAGACCCAGTACTTC. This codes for CASAPSRGRETQYF.

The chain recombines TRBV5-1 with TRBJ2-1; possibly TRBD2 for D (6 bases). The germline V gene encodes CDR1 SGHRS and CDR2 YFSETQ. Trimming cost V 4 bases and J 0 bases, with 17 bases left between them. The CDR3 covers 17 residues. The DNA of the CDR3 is TGCGCCAGCAGCGCTGATCCCGGGGGAAGCTCCTACAATGAGCAGTTCTTC. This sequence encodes CASSADPGGSSYNEQFF.

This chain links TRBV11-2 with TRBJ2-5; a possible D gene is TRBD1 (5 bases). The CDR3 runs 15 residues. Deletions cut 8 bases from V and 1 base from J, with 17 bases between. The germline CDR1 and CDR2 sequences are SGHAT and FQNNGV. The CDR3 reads CASGSQQAFQETQYF. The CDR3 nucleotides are TGTGCCAGCGGAAGCCAACAGGCTTTCCAAGAGACCCAGTACTTC.

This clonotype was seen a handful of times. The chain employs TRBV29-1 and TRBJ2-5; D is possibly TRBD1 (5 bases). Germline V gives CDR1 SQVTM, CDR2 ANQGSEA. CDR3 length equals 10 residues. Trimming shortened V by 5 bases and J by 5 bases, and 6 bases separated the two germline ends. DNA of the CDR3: TGCAGCGTTTACAGGGAGACCCAGTACTTC. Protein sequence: CSVYRETQYF. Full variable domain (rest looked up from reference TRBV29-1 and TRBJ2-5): SAVISQKPSRDICQRGTSLTIQCQVDSQVTMMFWYRQQPGQSLTLIATANQGSEATYESGFVIDKFPISRPNLTFSTLTVSNMSPEDSSIYLCSVYRETQYFGPGTRLLVL.

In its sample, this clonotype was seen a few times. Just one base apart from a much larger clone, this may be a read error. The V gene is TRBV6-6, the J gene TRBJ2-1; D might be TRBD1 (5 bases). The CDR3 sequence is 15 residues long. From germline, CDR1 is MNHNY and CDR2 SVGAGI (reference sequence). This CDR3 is CVSSYISGAHNEQFF. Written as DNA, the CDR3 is TGTGTCAGCAGTTACATATCTGGGGCGCACAATGAGCAGTTCTTC.

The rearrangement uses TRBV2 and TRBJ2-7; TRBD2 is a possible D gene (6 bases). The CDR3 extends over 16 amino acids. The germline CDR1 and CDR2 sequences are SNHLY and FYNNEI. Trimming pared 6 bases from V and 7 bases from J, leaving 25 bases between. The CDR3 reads CASSGPRDSRGVEQYF. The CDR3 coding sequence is TGTGCCAGCAGCGGACCTCGGGACTCCCGAGGGGTAGAGCAGTACTTC.

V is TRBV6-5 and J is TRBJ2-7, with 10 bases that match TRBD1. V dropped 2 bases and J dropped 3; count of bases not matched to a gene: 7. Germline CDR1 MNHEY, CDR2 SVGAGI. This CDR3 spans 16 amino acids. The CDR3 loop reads CASSYGTGTGVYEQYF. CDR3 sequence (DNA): TGTGCCAGCAGTTACGGTACCGGGACAGGGGTCTACGAGCAGTACTTC.

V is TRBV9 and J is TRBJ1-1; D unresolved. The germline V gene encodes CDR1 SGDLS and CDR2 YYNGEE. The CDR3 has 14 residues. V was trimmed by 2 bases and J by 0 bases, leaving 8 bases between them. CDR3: CASSVRAMNTEAFF. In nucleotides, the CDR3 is TGTGCCAGCAGCGTCCGCGCTATGAACACTGAAGCTTTCTTT.

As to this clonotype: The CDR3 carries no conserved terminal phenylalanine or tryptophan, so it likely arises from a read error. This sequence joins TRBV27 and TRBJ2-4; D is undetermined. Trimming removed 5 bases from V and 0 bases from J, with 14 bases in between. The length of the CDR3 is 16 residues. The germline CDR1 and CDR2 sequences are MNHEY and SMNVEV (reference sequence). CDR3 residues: CASSIKLTLAKNIQYL. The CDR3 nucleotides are TGTGCCAGCAGTATTAAGCTGACCTTAGCCAAAAACATTCAGTACCTC.

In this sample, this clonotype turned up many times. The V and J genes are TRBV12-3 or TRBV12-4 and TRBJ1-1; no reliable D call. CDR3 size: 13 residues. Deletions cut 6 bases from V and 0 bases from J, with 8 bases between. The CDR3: CASSFTVNTEAFF. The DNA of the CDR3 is TGTGCCAGCAGCTTTACAGTGAACACTGAAGCTTTCTTT.

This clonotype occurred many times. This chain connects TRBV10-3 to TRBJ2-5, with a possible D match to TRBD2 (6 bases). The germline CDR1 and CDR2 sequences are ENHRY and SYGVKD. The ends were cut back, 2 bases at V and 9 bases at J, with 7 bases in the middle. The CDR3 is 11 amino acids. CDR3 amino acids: CAISEGRPQYF. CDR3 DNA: TGTGCCATCAGTGAGGGGAGGCCCCAGTACTTC.

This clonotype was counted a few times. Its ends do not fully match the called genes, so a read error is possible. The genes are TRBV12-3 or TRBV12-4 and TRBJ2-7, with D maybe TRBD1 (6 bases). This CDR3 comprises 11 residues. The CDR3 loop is CASSYNRALDF. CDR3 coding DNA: TGTGCCAGCAGTTACAACAGGGCGTTGGACTTC.